Reported below is one T cell receptor (beta chain). Since a much larger clone is just one base distant, this may be a read error. V lost 5 bases, J lost 1 base, and 5 bases stayed unmatched. CDR1 is MNHEY, CDR2 SMNVEV, per germline (reference sequence). The CDR3 runs to 14 residues. This sample stems from a study of T cells in Graves' hyperthyroidism and ophthalmopathy. TCR beta CDR3 regions were amplified from RNA transcripts. First-round RT-PCR targeting the TCR CDR3 was performed with the HTBI primer set. TCRdb reanalysed the multiplex PCR reads using MiXCR and keeps one entry per CDR3 protein. The table has approximately 740,000 distinct CDR3 sequences, 14% seen once. The study enrolled patients aged 18 to 65 with newly diagnosed hyperthyroidism of under 2 months' duration. The study left out patients who had uncontrolled infection, other autoimmune disease, pregnancy or lactation.

Sequenced: blood. The chain couples TRBV27 to TRBJ2-7; 7 bases are a match to TRBD1. This clonotype was obtained from a woman younger than 30 with Graves' hyperthyroidism. CDR3 sequence (DNA): TGTGCCAGCAGTGATTCGGACAGGTCCTACGAGCAGTACTTC. As protein: CASSDSDRSYEQYF.